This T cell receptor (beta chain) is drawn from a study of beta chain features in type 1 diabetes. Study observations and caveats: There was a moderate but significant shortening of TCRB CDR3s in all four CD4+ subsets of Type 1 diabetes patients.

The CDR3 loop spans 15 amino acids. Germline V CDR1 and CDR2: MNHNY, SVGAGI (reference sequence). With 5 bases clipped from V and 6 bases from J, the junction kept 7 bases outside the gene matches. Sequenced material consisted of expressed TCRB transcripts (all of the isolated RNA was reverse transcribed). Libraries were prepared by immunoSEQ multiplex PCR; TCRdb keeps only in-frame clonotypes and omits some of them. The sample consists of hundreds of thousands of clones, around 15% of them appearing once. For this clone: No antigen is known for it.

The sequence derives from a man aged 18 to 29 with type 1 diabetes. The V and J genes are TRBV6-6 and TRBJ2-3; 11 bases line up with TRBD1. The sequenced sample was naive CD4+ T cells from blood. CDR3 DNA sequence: TGTGCCAGCAGTGAGCGGGACAGGGGGACTGATACGCAGTATTTT. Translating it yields CASSERDRGTDTQYF.